What follows are 5 T cell receptor beta chains derived from one specimen sequenced in a study of blood T cell repertoires in COVID-19. Only in-frame clones appear in the TCRdb table, and some are missing; sequencing was by immunoSEQ multiplex PCR. This table holds about 97,000 clones, around 90% found once. The sequenced material came from peripheral blood. The receptors originated from a woman between 45 and 65 years old with COVID-19, enrolled during active disease.

The rearrangement links TRBV28 to TRBJ2-5; the match to TRBD2 covers 7 bases. V lost 3 bases and J lost 5; bases outside the gene matches: 3. CDR1 and CDR2 from the germline V gene are MDHEN and SYDVKM. The CDR3 is 13 residues long. The CDR3 nucleotides are TGTGCCAGCAGTTTGGGGGGGAAGGAGACCCAGTACTTC. Translation gives CASSLGGKETQYF.

J is TRBJ1-3 and V is TRBV4-1; the match to TRBD1 covers 9 bases. The CDR3 contains 16 residues. The germline V gene encodes CDR1 MGHRA and CDR2 YSYEKL. Trimming cost V 1 base and J 4 bases; bases outside gene matches: 5. CDR3 nucleotide sequence: TGCGCCAGCAGCCAAGTGCGACAGGGGGTCGGAAACACCATATATTTT. Amino acid sequence: CASSQVRQGVGNTIYF.

The V gene is TRBV10-3, the J gene TRBJ2-7; TRBD1 matches at 10 bases. Germline V gene lookup returns CDR1 ENHRY and CDR2 SYGVKD. V shed 7 bases, J shed 0 bases, and the junction held 3 bases outside the gene matches. CDR3 size: 14 residues. This CDR3 is CAITGQGSSYEQYF. In DNA form, the CDR3 reads TGTGCCATCACGGGACAGGGGAGCTCCTACGAGCAGTACTTC.

The chain links TRBV5-6 to TRBJ2-6; D call uncertain. The length of the CDR3 is 14 residues. The germline V gene has CDR1 SGHDT and CDR2 YYEEEE. Trimming removed 7 bases at V and 1 base at J, with 9 bases between. The CDR3 loop is CASSRLSGANVLTF. As DNA, the CDR3 is TGTGCCAGCTCCAGGTTATCTGGGGCCAACGTCCTGACTTTC.

This chain joins TRBV3-1 (or the pseudogene TRBV3-2) and TRBJ2-1, with a weak D call TRBD2 (7 bases). This CDR3 region has 16 residues. The germline V gene has CDR1 LGHDT and CDR2 YNNKEL (reference sequence). The ends were cut back, 4 bases at V and 7 bases at J, with 20 bases in the middle. The CDR3 region is CASSLLLGGAGNEQFF. The CDR3 DNA sequence: TGTGCCAGCAGCCTCTTGTTGGGGGGGGCGGGAAATGAGCAGTTCTTC.